This T cell receptor beta chain was found in a study of cytomegalovirus exposure and HLA in healthy donors listed by TCRdb under 2017. Regarding the research as a whole: In an earlier analysis of 550 to 750 of the donors, 276 Gb of sequence data and 100 million or so unique TCR beta sequences from 150 million to 200 million T cells were reported. Roughly 300 gigabases of sequencing data and 80 million or so unique TCR sequences were included in an early release covering about 620 HLA-typed donors. Among the roughly 400 genotyped donors, around 81% belonged to the genetic ancestry cluster associated with self-reported Caucasian donors. The study was designed to test whether signatures of past pathogen exposure could be identified by cataloging public T cell receptors. Using immunosequencing, the study profiled T cell repertoires from around 670 subjects and related those repertoires to cytomegalovirus serostatus. In addition to the first cohort of 666 subjects, a separate validation cohort of over 90 different subjects was used. High-throughput TCR immunosequencing, statistical association of individual TCRs with disease status, and machine learning were combined to predict cytomegalovirus infection status. A later analysis re-analyzed previously published TCR beta repertoires from approximately 700 donors and added high-resolution HLA genotyping to study TCR occurrence patterns. The later analysis used no new phenotypic data to find candidate immune exposures, relying instead on TCR beta sequences and their occurrence across donors. In an earlier analysis of roughly 540 of the donors, high-throughput TCR beta sequencing was used to judge whether each TCR beta V gene segment behaved as functional or pseudogenic. Donor age, sex, ethnicity and CMV serostatus were compiled together with the repertoire data. A later genetic analysis used genome-wide SNP genotypes for about 65% of the roughly 670 donors, treating that subset as a discovery cohort. Every discovery cohort repertoire had been produced on one sequencing platform. Both class I and class II loci were covered by HLA typing, at four-digit resolution. Typing coverage varied by locus: roughly 629-630 donors for A, B, C, DRB1 and DQB1; approximately 520 for DQA1; about 570 for DPA1; fewer than 480 for DPB1. Roughly 5 DR-DQ haplotypes were handled as single units for association and clustering, since linkage in the cohort was strong. Among 300 to 500 genotyped donors of the cohort, an average of approximately 240,000 unique TCR beta nucleotide sequences was sequenced per donor, of which about 18% were non-productive. What the authors observed across the whole study: At a false discovery rate of 0.05, a later analysis linked 16,000 or so TCR beta sequences to specific HLA alleles. Because counts were too low, more than 15 rarely observed V segments, including chromosome 9 orphons, were left out of the earlier analysis of 500 to 750 of the donors. In a later analysis, HLA-associated TCR beta chains were found to be more clonally expanded and to have lower generation probabilities than equally common non-associated chains. In this cohort, only TCR beta chains were sequenced, and detectable features were limited by the absence of alpha or paired-chain data. Broadly in line with IMGT annotations, most TCR beta V segments showed up in productive rearrangements about 87% or about 30% of the time in an earlier analysis of approximately 600 of the donors. According to a later analysis, parvovirus B19, influenza, CMV and Epstein-Barr virus appeared linked to several top co-occurrence clusters. A total of fewer than 200 TCR beta chains were listed by the study as associated with cytomegalovirus. The 87-base-pair reads could not distinguish some IMGT-functional V segments, including TRBV6-2 and TRBV6-3, so those segments were excluded. In vitro tests confirmed that a few of the cytomegalovirus-associated TCR beta chains recognize cytomegalovirus antigens. In a later analysis, the rate of TCR association differed among HLA loci, with DRB1 alleles having the most associated TCRs and HLA-C alleles having the fewest. Strong co-occurrence of HLA alleles, especially DR and DQ, made assigning TCR associations to individual alleles difficult. The sequencing pipeline was judged likely to have produced a cluster of highly shared sequence variants as a technical artifact. A further reported finding was that TCR beta sequences accurately predicted the HLA-A and HLA-B alleles for most subjects in the first cohort. While some public TCRs were present in many individuals, most TCR sequences turned up only very rarely across donors. The only immune exposure information available for the cohort was CMV serostatus. The classifier was reported to diagnose cytomegalovirus status with high specificity and sensitivity in both the original and validation cohorts. It was suggested by the authors that the approach could potentially be generalized to other disease states and immunological phenotypes. Linkage disequilibrium might explain the correlated functional status among segregating V segments, but an unknown experimental factor could not be ruled out. Presence/absence analyses assumed roughly uniform sequencing depth across donors, an assumption that may not hold. Because HLA typing was unavailable for some donors at each locus, only the typed subset was used in association tests. According to a later genetic analysis, donors in an Asian-associated ancestry cluster had fewer N-insertions in productive TCRs than the approximately 630-donor mean. In a later genetic analysis, a missense DCLRE1C variant was associated with V-gene and J-gene trimming of TCR beta chains, and the association was replicated in an independent cohort. Most CMV-associated TCR beta chains appeared to be HLA-restricted in a later analysis, and the HLA associations seemed to be driven largely by CMV exposure.

The CDR3 contains 16 residues, cysteine and phenylalanine counted. Just the 48-base CDR3 DNA is kept, in frame starting at base 1. The trim is 2 bases for V and 1 base for J, with a gap of 16 bases between the germline ends. CDR1 is given as SGDLS and CDR2 as YYNGEE, both from the germline V gene. Points on this clone: Its binding antigen is unknown. Base qualities are not recorded, but no much larger clone differs from it by a single base.

The cohort comprised 550 to 700 healthy bone marrow donors. At the time of sampling, every cohort member was nominally healthy, though immune exposures that went unrecorded were likely present. The donor tested CMV seronegative and was one of the 352 seronegative cohort members. A peripheral blood sample was collected from each donor, and TCR beta sequencing was performed on peripheral blood mononuclear cells. Genomic DNA extraction from the blood cell samples was performed with the Qiagen DNeasy Blood Extraction Kit. Libraries were prepared through the immunoSEQ multiplex PCR assay. For the multiplex PCR, a mixture combining 60 forward primers for TCR Vbeta segments and 13 reverse primers for TCR Jbeta segments was used. A multiplex PCR assay on genomic DNA amplified the CDR3 region of rearranged TCR beta genes. The amplified TCR beta libraries were sequenced on the Illumina HiSeq System as 87-base-pair reads. In the source study's methods: Across the 670 or so repertoires, a later analysis counted 60 million to 90 million unique TCR beta chains, roughly 11 million of which were shared by at least two donors. To remove PCR and sequencing errors, raw reads were error-corrected and collapsed into unique sequences using a nearest-neighbor algorithm that merged closely related sequences. V, D and J gene segments were assigned by aligning CDR3 sequences to IMGT reference sequences. For a sequence to be retained, a match of at least six nucleotides to both a V gene segment and a J gene segment was required. Rearrangements were classified as productive when the CDR3 lacked stop codons and remained in frame with V and J, and all other rearrangements were classified as non-productive. CDR3 was defined by IMGT convention, running from the second conserved V-encoded cysteine to the conserved J-encoded phenylalanine. Sequences without an unambiguous match to a single V gene segment were excluded from the earlier analysis of approximately 560 of the donors. In an earlier analysis of about 590 of the donors, a V segment was called functional when productive rearrangements were above 56.7%, and segregating when the standard deviation between donors exceeded 5%. A statistical classification framework was built to diagnose cytomegalovirus status from the catalog of TCR beta chain sequences. In a later analysis, V and J genes were assigned by comparing TCR nucleotide sequences against IMGT/GENE-DB human TR gene sequences. The TCRdist pipeline was used in a later analysis to assign CDR3 sequences and most-parsimonious VDJ recombination scenarios. In a later analysis, each TCR beta chain was defined by its CDR3 amino acid sequence together with its V-gene family, and reads lacking a unique V-gene family were excluded. To address suspected cross-contamination and a sequencing artifact, a later analysis removed 592 highly shared, low-generation-probability nucleotide sequences. In a later analysis, a clonal expansion index was calculated for each public chain from normalized within-repertoire ranks of inferred template counts. In a later analysis, generation probabilities were computed with a VDJ recombination model fitted to out-of-frame rearrangements, and the resulting probabilities were checked against IGoR. In a later analysis, TCR-TCR, TCR-HLA and TCR-CMV co-occurrence was scored with hypergeometric tests, and a repertoire-size bias correction was applied to TCR pairs. In a later analysis, false discovery rates were estimated by permuting HLA or CMV assignments 20 times. A later analysis grouped co-occurring TCRs with DBSCAN, adding TCRdist sequence similarity when clustering within HLA-allele-positive subsets. Co-occurrence clustering excluded repertoires with fewer than 30,000 or more than 120,000 public chains, plus five with anomalous nucleotide sharing. Sourced from immuneACCESS, this table was stored by TCRdb with only in-frame sequences that have V and J called. A share of the clones is absent; for the studies checked, an unresolved V gene accounts for under half, and the remainder has no known explanation. The V and J calls and the clone size are those of that table, but D and trimming were determined from the DNA. The table for this sample lists about 200,000 clones; about four fifths of them were counted only once. The top ten hold around 1.7% of the sample.

The sample taken for sequencing was PBMCs. This receptor was identified in a woman between 18 and 29 years old in good health and CMV-seronegative. Rearrangement joined TRBV9 to TRBJ2-7; TRBD2 might be the D gene, on 7 matching bases. CDR3 region: CASSVDGGRGSYEQYF. The DNA reads as follows: TGTGCCAGCAGCGTGGATGGGGGGAGGGGGTCCTACGAGCAGTACTTC.